A few counts support the clone carrying this T cell receptor (beta chain). This sample was included in a study of blood T cell repertoires in COVID-19. Across the study: The samples span acute and convalescent COVID-19 from the United States, Italy and Spain.

The study recruited people aged roughly 18 to 100 years across approximately 24 US areas. Participants' own reports of clinical history determined their cohort assignment. In the original analysis: Reference gene primers were amplified, and this amplification served to estimate nucleated cell counts. The assay was immunoSEQ multiplex PCR, and TCRdb's table has in-frame clones only and misses some. V and J calls plus clone size are reproduced from that table; the DNA served to infer D and trimming. Of approximately 300,000 clones listed, roughly 88% are singletons. The sequence came from a woman aged 30 to 39 who had recovered from COVID-19. Sequenced: PBMCs or T cells enriched from blood (not recorded which).

CDR3 amino acids: CASSPHGTGLNSPLHF. CDR3 bases: TGTGCCAGCAGCCCCCACGGGACAGGGCTTAATTCACCCCTCCACTTT. J is TRBJ1-6 and V is TRBV7-2, with TRBD1 matching over 9 bases. Germline CDR1 reads SGHTA; CDR2 reads FQGNSA. Losses at the gene ends were 5 bases for V and 6 bases for J; bases not matched to a gene: 8. This CDR3 comprises 16 residues.